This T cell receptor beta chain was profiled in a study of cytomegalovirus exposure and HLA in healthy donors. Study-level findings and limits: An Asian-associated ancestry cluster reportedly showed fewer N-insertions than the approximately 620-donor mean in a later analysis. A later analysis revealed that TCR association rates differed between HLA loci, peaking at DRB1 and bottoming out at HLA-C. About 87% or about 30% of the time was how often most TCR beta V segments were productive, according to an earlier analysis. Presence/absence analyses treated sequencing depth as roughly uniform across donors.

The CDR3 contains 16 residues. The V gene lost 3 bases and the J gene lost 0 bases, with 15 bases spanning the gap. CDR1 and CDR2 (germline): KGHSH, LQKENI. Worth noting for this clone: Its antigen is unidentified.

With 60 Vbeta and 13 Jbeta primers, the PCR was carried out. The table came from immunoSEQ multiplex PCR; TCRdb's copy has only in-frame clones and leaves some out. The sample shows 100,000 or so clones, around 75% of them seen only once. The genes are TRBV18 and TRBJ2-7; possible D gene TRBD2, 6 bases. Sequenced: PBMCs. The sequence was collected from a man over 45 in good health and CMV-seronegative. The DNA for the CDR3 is TGTGCCAGCTCACCTTATCTAGCGCGGAGCTCCTACGAGCAGTACTTC. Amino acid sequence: CASSPYLARSSYEQYF.